A single TCR beta chain is shown here with its context. V lost 4 bases, J lost 0 bases, and 11 bases stayed unmatched. This CDR3 comprises 18 residues. From germline, CDR1 is LGHNA and CDR2 YNFKEQ. This sample was included in a study of cytomegalovirus exposure and HLA in healthy donors. When sampled, the donors appeared nominally healthy, though they likely had unrecorded immune exposures. This PCR relied on a set of 60 Vbeta primers and 13 Jbeta primers. Original processing methods: Per a later analysis, the number of unique TCR beta chains was roughly 80 million, of which about 10 million were shared. Produced via immunoSEQ multiplex PCR; TCRdb's table is partial and in-frame only. The D gene and trimming were derived from the DNA, and the V and J assignments and clone size from that table. The table shows some 97,000 clones, with around 82% occurring only once.

This chain connects TRBV4-2 to TRBJ2-7; 11 bases fit TRBD2. The specimen was PBMCs. The origin of this receptor is a woman between 50 and 59 years old in good health and CMV-seropositive. The CDR3 DNA follows: TGTGCCAGCAGCCCTAGGACCGTACTAGCGGGGGACTCCTACGAGCAGTACTTC. The encoded protein is CASSPRTVLAGDSYEQYF.